This record covers a single TCR beta chain. This CDR3 spans 15 amino acids. Germline loops: CDR1 SGHNT, CDR2 YYREEE (reference sequence). Deletions cut 5 bases from V and 0 bases from J, with 14 bases between. Per the authors' pipeline: Estimation of nucleated cell counts was performed using reference gene primer amplification. Some clones are missing from TCRdb's copy, which holds only in-frame ones; the method was immunoSEQ multiplex PCR. V and J calls and clone size are those listed in that table; D and trimming were worked out from the DNA. The sample comprises 140,000 or so clones, 75% to 90% of which are singletons, and approximately 2.8% rests with the top ten. The sample is drawn from a study of blood T cell repertoires in COVID-19. In the study overall: There were acute and convalescent COVID-19 samples, and they came from the United States, Italy and Spain. The cDNA or gDNA used as material had been derived from T cells, B-cell-depleted T cells, or PBMCs.

The sequence was obtained from a woman aged 55-70 years with active COVID-19. Material for sequencing was peripheral blood. The gene calls are TRBV5-4 and TRBJ1-2, with D possibly matching TRBD1 (5 bases). The CDR3 bases are TGTGCCAGCAGTCGGCCGGGGGAGACTAACTATGGCTACACCTTC. It codes for CASSRPGETNYGYTF.